The rows below give T cell receptor beta chains drawn from one sample of a study of cytomegalovirus exposure and HLA in healthy donors. The protocol was immunoSEQ multiplex PCR, while the TCRdb copy is restricted to in-frame clones and leaves out a portion. Seen here are roughly 190,000 clones, 70% to 80% observed once, and the top ten hold 2.1%. What was sequenced was PBMCs. All receptors derive from a woman in her 30s in good health and CMV-seropositive. Both conserved end residues are part of each CDR3. Fields, in order: D gene, J gene, V gene, CDR3 protein. D genes are given only for firm matches.

TRBD2	TRBJ2-1	TRBV5-1	CASSLGSGLASSNEQFF
.	TRBJ1-4	TRBV7-9	CASSPTRTTGEKLFF
TRBD1	TRBJ2-7	TRBV5-1	CASRSGTGLSYEQYF
TRBD2	TRBJ2-1	TRBV14	CASSQEVPLAGGNEQFF
TRBD1	TRBJ2-1	TRBV25-1	CATGTGQGFYNEQFF
.	TRBJ2-7	TRBV7-2	CASSSGQPYEQYF
TRBD1	TRBJ1-6	TRBV18	CASSAGQGRNSPLHF
TRBD2	TRBJ2-3	TRBV7-3	CASSERGTSGTDTQYF
.	TRBJ1-1	TRBV6-1	CASEGGGSIEAFF
.	TRBJ1-5	TRBV6-4	CASMRAGRDQPQHF
.	TRBJ1-1	TRBV7-2	CASSLTGFTEAFF
.	TRBJ1-2	TRBV5-1	CASSLVFRHGYTF
TRBD1	TRBJ1-4	TRBV5-1	CASSWDSLNEKLFF
TRBD2	TRBJ2-3	TRBV9	CASSPSGRGADTQYF
TRBD1	TRBJ2-6	TRBV10-3	CAISYSGTGVSGANVLTF
TRBD1	TRBJ1-4	TRBV30	CAWSPGQLNEKLFF
.	TRBJ2-7	TRBV3-1/TRBV3-2	CASAPRPRF
TRBD1	TRBJ2-1	TRBV7-2	CASSSRDRVGEQFF
.	TRBJ2-7	TRBV14	CASSPQGYEQYF
TRBD2	TRBJ2-3	TRBV7-3	CASSRSTSGGNTQYF
TRBD1	TRBJ2-4	TRBV2	CASRGTGKNIQYF
TRBD1	TRBJ2-7	TRBV27	CASSLEGDRDDEQYF
.	TRBJ1-5	TRBV19	CASSTAGPQHF
.	TRBJ1-5	TRBV28	CASSSLARGGNQPQHF
TRBD1	TRBJ1-3	TRBV30	CAWSQGAFFGNTIYF
.	TRBJ1-1	TRBV7-9	CASSSGRLNTEAFF
TRBD1	TRBJ1-5	TRBV28	CASSLGPWDRGSGQPQHF
.	TRBJ1-3	TRBV4-3	CASSQWAGNTIYF
TRBD1	TRBJ2-2	TRBV27	CASSLVNRGRGGELFF
TRBD2	TRBJ2-5	TRBV14	CASSQALAGGPGETQYF
TRBD2	.	TRBV6-5	CATSQRESLYEQYF
.	TRBJ1-2	TRBV6-1	CASSEGARSYGYTF
TRBD1	TRBJ1-2	TRBV11-2	CASSLGTGDGYTF
TRBD2	TRBJ2-3	TRBV29-1	CSVPWGGSTDTQYF
TRBD1	TRBJ1-1	TRBV18	CASSPQGGLMNTEAFF
TRBD1	TRBJ2-5	TRBV2	CASSDQTTGETQYF
TRBD2	TRBJ2-5	TRBV19	CASSPGLAGGPGETQYF
TRBD1	TRBJ1-2	TRBV28	CASSLGTGPLVGYTF
TRBD1	TRBJ2-7	TRBV5-6	CASSVIGTGYEQYF
TRBD2	TRBJ2-7	TRBV14	CASSSLAGRTPDEQYF
.	TRBJ2-3	TRBV7-2	CASSLTPTSADTQYF
.	TRBJ2-3	TRBV18	CASSNGRTSTDTQYF
TRBD1	TRBJ1-1	TRBV6-5	CASSPGQNMNTEAFF